This T cell receptor (beta chain) was retrieved from a study of T cell responses to AZD1222 COVID-19 vaccine. Overall study findings and caveats: Of spike-specific TCRs, nearly half reportedly target regions left unmutated in variants.

CDR1 is SGHTS, CDR2 YDEGEE, per germline. The CDR3 runs 13 residues. Between the trimmed V and J ends, which lost 0 bases and 1 base, there was a span of 4 bases. Points on this clone: Its specificity is not known.

The protocol was immunoSEQ multiplex PCR, while the TCRdb copy is restricted to in-frame clones and leaves out a portion. The sample includes approximately 300,000 clones, around 93% of them seen just once. This rearrangement joins TRBV5-8 to TRBJ1-1; D is unresolved. Sequenced material: peripheral blood, taken 28 days after the second AZD1222 dose. This clonotype was obtained from an adult who received the AZD1222 COVID-19 vaccine. The CDR3 sequence is CASSLAANTEAFF. The CDR3 DNA follows: TGTGCCAGCAGCTTGGCCGCGAACACTGAAGCTTTCTTT.